This T cell receptor (beta chain) was found in a study of blood T cell repertoires in COVID-19. Across the study: Researchers got acute and convalescent COVID-19 samples from the United States, Italy and Spain. The cDNA or gDNA used as material had been derived from T cells, B-cell-depleted T cells, or PBMCs.

In the source study's methods: Reference gene primers were amplified, and this amplification served to estimate nucleated cell counts. TCRdb's table, derived via immunoSEQ multiplex PCR, lists solely in-frame clones and lacks some. That table supplies the V and J calls and clone size; D and trimming were determined from the DNA. The sample records roughly 350,000 clones, roughly 90% being singletons. V lost 3 bases and J lost 2; bases outside the gene matches: 5. The CDR3 runs to 15 residues. Germline loops: CDR1 LNHNV, CDR2 YYDKDF (reference sequence). This clone was seen only once. The specimen sequenced was peripheral blood. This sequence joins TRBV15 and TRBJ2-3; 7 bases agree with TRBD2. The TCR was taken from a woman aged 45-65 years with active or convalescent COVID-19. The CDR3 bases are TGTGCCACCAGCAGTTTGAGCGGGGACACAGATACGCAGTATTTT. Protein: CATSSLSGDTDTQYF.